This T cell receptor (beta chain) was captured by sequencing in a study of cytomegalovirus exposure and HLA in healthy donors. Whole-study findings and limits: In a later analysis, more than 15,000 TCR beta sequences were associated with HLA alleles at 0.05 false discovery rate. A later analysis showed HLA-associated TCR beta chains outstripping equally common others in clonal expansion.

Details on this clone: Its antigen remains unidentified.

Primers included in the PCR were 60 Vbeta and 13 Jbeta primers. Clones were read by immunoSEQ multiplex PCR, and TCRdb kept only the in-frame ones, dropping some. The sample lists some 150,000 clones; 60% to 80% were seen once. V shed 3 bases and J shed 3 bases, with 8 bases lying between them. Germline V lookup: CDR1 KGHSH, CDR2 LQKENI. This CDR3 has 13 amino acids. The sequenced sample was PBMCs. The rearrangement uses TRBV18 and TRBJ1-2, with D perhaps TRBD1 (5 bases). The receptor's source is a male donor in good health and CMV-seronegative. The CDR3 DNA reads TGTGCCAGCTCACCCTTAGGGGACTATGGCTACACCTTC. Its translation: CASSPLGDYGYTF.